The TCR beta chain under discussion was sequenced for a study of blood T cell repertoires in COVID-19. Across the study: In each case, the material was cDNA or gDNA derived from T cells, B-cell-depleted T cells, or PBMCs.

As originally analysed: From reference gene primer amplification, estimates of nucleated cell counts were derived. Libraries were prepared by immunoSEQ multiplex PCR; TCRdb keeps only in-frame clonotypes and omits some of them. V, J and clone size were drawn from that table, and D and trimming were deduced from the DNA. The table records about 22,000 clones, about 80% of them present only once. This sequence was found in an older man with acute or convalescent COVID-19. Specimen: peripheral blood.

CDR3 amino acids: CASSPQGGQPQHF. The CDR3 nucleotides are TGTGCCAGTAGTCCGCAGGGGGGTCAGCCCCAGCATTTT. The J gene is TRBJ1-5, the V gene TRBV19, with 7 bases that match TRBD1. V dropped 5 bases and J dropped 6; count of bases not matched to a gene: 4. The CDR3 totals 13 residues. Germline V gene data show CDR1 as LNHDA and CDR2 as SQIVND (reference sequence). The full variable domain, in which reference TRBV19 and TRBJ1-5 provide the parts outside the CDR3, is DGGITQSPKYLFRKEGQNVTLSCEQNLNHDAMYWYRQDPGQGLRLIYYSQIVNDFQKGDIAEGYSVSREKKESFPLTVTSAQKNPTAFYLCASSPQGGQPQHFGDGTRLSIL.